The 14 T cell receptor beta chains given below trace back to one sample, sequenced in a study of blood T cell repertoires in COVID-19. TCRdb's copy holds only in-frame clones and misses some; the assay was immunoSEQ multiplex PCR. The sample lists 30,000 to 35,000 clones, 88% occurring once. Sequences were obtained from peripheral blood. The receptors were gathered from a man in his sixties with COVID-19, enrolled during active disease.

J is TRBJ2-5 and V is TRBV6-2 or TRBV6-3; a weak D match, TRBD2 (5 bases). V lost 0 bases and J 3 bases, leaving 11 bases between the germline ends. Germline lookup yields CDR1 MNHEY and CDR2 SVGEGT. The CDR3 has 15 amino acids. CDR3 amino acids: CASSYSKEGKETQYF. As DNA, the CDR3 is TGTGCCAGCAGTTACTCGAAAGAGGGAAAAGAGACCCAGTACTTC.

This chain links TRBV19 with TRBJ2-7, with a possible D match to TRBD2 (5 bases). The CDR3 has 12 amino acids. Trimming left V 3 bases short and J 5 bases short, with 8 bases between. Germline V gives CDR1 LNHDA, CDR2 SQIVND (reference sequence). CDR3 in DNA: TGTGCCAGTAGTATTAGGCGGGACGAGCAGTACTTC. Amino acid sequence: CASSIRRDEQYF. The variable domain in full, with the rest retrieved from reference TRBV19 and TRBJ2-7, is DGGITQSPKYLFRKEGQNVTLSCEQNLNHDAMYWYRQDPGQGLRLIYYSQIVNDFQKGDIAEGYSVSREKKESFPLTVTSAQKNPTAFYLCASSIRRDEQYFGPGTRLTVT.

The V gene is TRBV27, the J gene TRBJ2-1; 12 positions match TRBD2. The junction had 5 bases not matched to a gene; V was cut back by 2 bases and J by 6 bases. From germline, CDR1 is MNHEY and CDR2 SMNVEV (reference sequence). This CDR3 comprises 16 residues. The CDR3 reads CASSLALAGGPNEQFF. CDR3 in DNA: TGTGCCAGCAGTTTAGCGCTAGCGGGAGGGCCCAATGAGCAGTTCTTC.

V usage is TRBV28 and J usage is TRBJ1-2; TRBD1 matches at 7 bases. The CDR3 spans 14 residues. In germline, CDR1 is MDHEN, CDR2 SYDVKM. V lost 5 bases and J lost 2; bases outside the gene matches: 5. The CDR3 region has the DNA TGTGCCAGCAGTCCCCCGGGACAGAACTATGGCTACACCTTC. This codes for CASSPPGQNYGYTF.

CDR3 residues: CASSPPGQGSYGYTF. The CDR3 DNA sequence: TGTGCCAGCAGTCCTCCGGGACAGGGTTCCTATGGCTACACCTTC. The rearrangement uses TRBV5-6 and TRBJ1-2; 9 bases are a match to TRBD1. This CDR3 is 15 amino acids long. Germline V gene sequence: CDR1 SGHDT, CDR2 YYEEEE. The ends lost 5 bases at V and 4 bases at J; junction bases unmatched: 9.

The chain combines TRBV6-5 with TRBJ2-5; D is undetermined. This CDR3 comprises 12 residues. V was clipped by 0 bases and J by 3 bases, with 2 bases between them. Looked up from germline, CDR1 is MNHEY and CDR2 is SVGAGI. This CDR3 is CASSYSKETQYF. The CDR3 DNA reads as TGTGCCAGCAGTTACTCTAAAGAGACCCAGTACTTC.

The chain has TRBV9 and TRBJ2-6; D might be TRBD1 (5 bases). CDR3 length equals 16 residues. Trimming removed 4 bases from V and 0 bases from J, with 11 bases in between. Per the germline V gene, CDR1 is SGDLS and CDR2 is YYNGEE. The CDR3 DNA reads as TGTGCCAGCAGCTGGGCAGGGCGCTCTGGGGCCAACGTCCTGACTTTC. Its translation: CASSWAGRSGANVLTF.

The chain links TRBV24-1 to TRBJ1-1; D uncertain. Trimming removed 9 bases from V and 1 base from J, with 5 bases in between. Germline lookup yields CDR1 KGHDR and CDR2 SFDVKD. The CDR3 runs to 11 residues. DNA of the CDR3: TGTGCCACCCGACAGAACACTGAAGCTTTCTTT. This encodes CATRQNTEAFF.

The chain couples TRBV2 to TRBJ2-4; TRBD2 matches at 7 bases. V lost 1 base and J lost 8; bases outside the gene matches: 5. Germline V gene sequence: CDR1 SNHLY, CDR2 FYNNEI. The CDR3 loop spans 14 amino acids. CDR3 region: CASSEERDGDIQYF. CDR3 nucleotide sequence: TGTGCCAGCAGTGAAGAGCGGGATGGGGACATTCAGTACTTC.

This clone turned up a few times. The chain couples TRBV3-1 (or the pseudogene TRBV3-2) to TRBJ2-1; a possible D gene is TRBD2 (6 bases). The V gene's germline CDR1 is LGHDT and CDR2 YNNKEL (reference sequence). With 4 bases removed from V and 5 bases from J, the gap between germline ends came to 27 bases. This CDR3 is built from 19 residues. Here the CDR3 reads CASSPPTSRFRRADNEQFF. Here the CDR3 DNA reads TGTGCCAGCAGCCCGCCGACTAGTCGATTCCGCCGAGCTGACAATGAGCAGTTCTTC.

The V call is TRBV4-1, the J call TRBJ1-6; D is undetermined. Trimming removed 3 bases from V and 10 bases from J, with 22 bases in between. Germline V gene lookup returns CDR1 MGHRA and CDR2 YSYEKL. CDR3 length equals 17 residues. CDR3: CASSQILGGGIESPLHF. The CDR3 DNA is TGCGCCAGCAGCCAGATATTGGGAGGAGGGATTGAGTCACCCCTCCACTTT.

This clone was observed once. The chain joins TRBV6-5 to TRBJ1-1; the D is unclear. V lost 0 bases, J lost 4 bases, and 15 bases lay in between. Germline CDR1 MNHEY, CDR2 SVGAGI. The CDR3 contains 16 residues. The CDR3 DNA reads as TGTGCCAGCAGTTACTCGAGATGGGGAGGCGTCACTGAAGCTTTCTTT. Encoded protein: CASSYSRWGGVTEAFF.

This clone was counted once. The genes are TRBV28 and TRBJ2-7; 7 nucleotides match TRBD2. The V gene's germline CDR1 is MDHEN and CDR2 SYDVKM. V was pared by 8 bases and J by 6 bases, with 7 bases of the junction left unmatched. The CDR3 consists of 12 residues. The CDR3 spells CASSSGTTEQYF. The CDR3 DNA reads as TGTGCCAGCTCTTCCGGGACTACCGAGCAGTACTTC.

The J gene is TRBJ2-3, the V gene TRBV4-3; 7 bases match TRBD2. CDR3 length: 19 amino acids. The germline gives CDR1 LGHNA, CDR2 YSLEER. V trimming: 0 bases; J trimming: 0 bases; junction bases outside the gene matches: 12. CDR3 bases: TGCGCCAGCAGCCAAGATTATAACGGGAGGCACACTAGCACAGATACGCAGTATTTT. Amino acids: CASSQDYNGRHTSTDTQYF.